This T cell receptor beta chain was identified during a study of blood T cell repertoires in COVID-19. Study at large: COVID-19 samples from acute and convalescent phases originated in the United States, Italy and Spain. T cells, B-cell-depleted T cells, or PBMCs provided the cDNA or gDNA that served as material.

Original processing methods: Estimates of nucleated cell counts were drawn from the amplification of reference gene primers. Using immunoSEQ multiplex PCR, the repertoire was profiled, and TCRdb retains in-frame clones only, with some absent. From that table come the V and J calls and clone size; the DNA was used to work out D and trimming. The sample contains some 300,000 clones, 65% to 90% of which appear only once. The Seattle patients, enrolled during active infection, were followed longitudinally. The origin of this receptor is a woman in her 70s with COVID-19, enrolled during active disease. The sample taken for sequencing was peripheral blood.

CDR3 DNA: TGCGCCAGCAGCTCCGGGACAGGTTCCAATGAGCAGTTCTTC. It specifies CASSSGTGSNEQFF. The gene calls are TRBV5-1 and TRBJ2-1, with TRBD1 matching 8 bases. Germline-derived CDR1 and CDR2 are SGHRS and YFSETQ. The V segment lost 3 bases and the J segment 6 bases; nucleotides outside the gene matches: 5. CDR3 length equals 14 residues. Together with reference TRBV5-1 and TRBJ2-1, the CDR3 gives the full variable domain: KAGVTQTPRYLIKTRGQQVTLSCSPISGHRSVSWYQQTPGQGLQFLFEYFSETQRNKGNFPGRFSGRQFSNSRSEMNVSTLELGDSALYLCASSSGTGSNEQFFGPGTRLTVL.